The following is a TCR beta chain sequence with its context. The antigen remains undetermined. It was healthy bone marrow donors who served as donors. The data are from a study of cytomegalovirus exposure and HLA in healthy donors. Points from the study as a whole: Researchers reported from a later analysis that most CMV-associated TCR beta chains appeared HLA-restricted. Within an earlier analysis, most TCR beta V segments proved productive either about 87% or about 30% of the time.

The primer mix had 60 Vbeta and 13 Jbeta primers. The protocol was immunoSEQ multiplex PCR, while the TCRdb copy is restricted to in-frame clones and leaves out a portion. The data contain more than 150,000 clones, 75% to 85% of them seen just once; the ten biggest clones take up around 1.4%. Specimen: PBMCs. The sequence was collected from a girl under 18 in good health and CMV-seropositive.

The chain's CDR3 is CASSEATSGGGTGELFF. The CDR3 nucleotides are TGTGCCAGCAGTGAGGCTACAAGCGGTGGAGGGACCGGGGAGCTGTTTTTT. The genes are TRBV2 and TRBJ2-2; TRBD2 might be the D (6 bases). Germline V gene data show CDR1 as SNHLY and CDR2 as FYNNEI. The CDR3 totals 17 residues. Trimming cost V 3 bases and J 5 bases, with 19 bases left between them.